These 21 T cell receptor beta chains came from one sample sequenced in a study of blood T cell repertoires in COVID-19. Assay used: immunoSEQ multiplex PCR; TCRdb lists only in-frame clones, some missing. The table records some 130,000 clones, more than 60% of them present only once. Sequenced sample: peripheral blood. The receptors stem from a woman in her 70s with acute or convalescent COVID-19.

In this sample, this clone turned up a few times. The chain joins TRBV11-2 to TRBJ1-5; the D gene is possibly TRBD1 (5 bases). This CDR3 has 13 residues. Germline CDR1 and CDR2: SGHAT and FQNNGV. V shed 6 bases and J shed 7 bases, with 13 bases lying between them. The CDR3 nucleotides read TGTGCCAGCAGTTTTCAGGGCGGACAGCCCCAGCATTTT. It is translated as CASSFQGGQPQHF.

V gene TRBV7-8 combines with J gene TRBJ2-7; 7 nucleotides align to TRBD2. There are 17 residues in the CDR3. With 7 bases clipped from V and 4 bases from J, the junction kept 19 bases outside the gene matches. Germline loops: CDR1 SGHVS, CDR2 FQNEAQ. The CDR3 protein is CASTRSRSGETRYEQYF. DNA of the CDR3: TGTGCCAGCACCCGCAGTCGAAGCGGGGAGACTCGTTACGAGCAGTACTTC.

The gene calls are TRBV19 and TRBJ1-5; D perhaps matches TRBD1 (5 bases). CDR1 is LNHDA, CDR2 SQIVND, per germline (reference sequence). V was cut by 4 bases and J by 2 bases, with 12 bases left in between. The CDR3 sequence is 15 residues long. The CDR3 coding sequence is TGTGCCAGTAGTAGTGCCAGGGAGGGCAATCAGCCCCAGCATTTT. This gives the protein CASSSAREGNQPQHF.

This clone was seen ten or more times. The rearrangement joins TRBV5-5 to TRBJ1-6; D remains unclear. In germline, CDR1 is SGHKS, CDR2 YYEKEE (reference sequence). V gave up 2 bases and J gave up 7 bases, with 13 bases separating them. CDR3 length equals 15 residues. CDR3 sequence reads: CASSLRRVSNSPLHF. Here the CDR3 DNA reads TGTGCCAGCAGCTTACGCCGGGTCTCCAATTCACCCCTCCACTTT.

The rearrangement uses TRBV13 and TRBJ1-2; D may be TRBD1 (6 bases). The CDR3 is 13 amino acids. V dropped 5 bases and J dropped 4 bases, with 11 bases sitting between them. Looked up from germline, CDR1 is PRHDT and CDR2 is FYEKMQ (reference sequence). In DNA form, the CDR3 reads TGTGCCAGCAGCCCCCGGACAGTCTATGGCTACACCTTC. This codes for CASSPRTVYGYTF.

The chain uses TRBV6-6 and TRBJ2-7; 9 bases line up with TRBD1. Germline values: CDR1 MNHNY, CDR2 SVGAGI (reference sequence). After removal of 4 bases from V and 5 bases from J, the junction contained 3 bases not matched to a gene. The CDR3 loop spans 13 amino acids. CDR3 region: CASSSGTGHEQYF. Here the CDR3 DNA reads TGTGCCAGCAGTTCCGGGACAGGGCACGAGCAGTACTTC.

Only a few counts were recorded for this clone. The chain links TRBV9 to TRBJ2-7; tentative D call: TRBD1 (6 bases). This CDR3 spans 13 amino acids. Germline V gene data show CDR1 as SGDLS and CDR2 as YYNGEE. V was shortened by 0 bases and J by 6 bases, with 10 bases between the two germline ends. The CDR3 nucleotides are TGTGCCAGCAGCGTAGAACAAGGGGGCGAGCAGTACTTC. Encoded protein: CASSVEQGGEQYF.

This clone was seen only once. At one boundary the junction diverges from the germline segment, which might be a read error. The chain is built from TRBV7-9 and TRBJ1-4; no firm D call. The CDR3 is made up of 14 amino acids. The germline gives CDR1 SEHNR, CDR2 FQNEAQ (reference sequence). The CDR3: CASSLGGWGEQLFF. The CDR3 nucleotides are TGTGCCAGCAGCTTAGGAGGGTGGGGTGAACAACTGTTTTTT.

The chain recombines TRBV6-6 with TRBJ2-7, with D hard to call. The germline V gene encodes CDR1 MNHNY and CDR2 SVGAGI (reference sequence). With 4 bases removed from V and 1 base from J, the gap between germline ends came to 11 bases. There are 14 residues in the CDR3. The CDR3 region has the DNA TGTGCCAGCAGTTTCCAACAGTCATCCTACGAGCAGTACTTC. Protein: CASSFQQSSYEQYF.

The V and J genes are TRBV4-1 and TRBJ2-7; the match to TRBD2 covers 12 bases. Trimming took 0 bases from V and 3 from J; bases not matched to a gene: 12. CDR3 length: 19 amino acids. The V gene's germline CDR1 is MGHRA and CDR2 YSYEKL. Written as DNA, the CDR3 is TGCGCCAGCAGCCAAGATTCCCGGACTAGCGGGATTCAAGGCTACGAGCAGTACTTC. Its translation: CASSQDSRTSGIQGYEQYF.

The chain employs TRBV21-1 and TRBJ2-1; the table's TRBD1 call for D was not verified on the DNA. TRBV21-1 is tagged as a pseudogene. The CDR3 extends over 14 amino acids. The CDR3 loop reads CASSKQGAGNEQFF. The DNA of the CDR3 is TGTGCCAGCAGCAAACAGGGGGCGGGCAATGAGCAGTTCTTC.

The chain recombines TRBV12-3 or TRBV12-4 with TRBJ1-2, with 8 bases aligning to TRBD1. The CDR3 loop spans 13 amino acids. Trimming took 3 bases from V and 7 from J; bases not matched to a gene: 4. CDR3 sequence: CASSFLDRAGYTF. CDR3 nucleotides: TGTGCCAGCAGTTTTTTGGACAGGGCTGGCTACACCTTC.

This chain uses TRBV6-2 or TRBV6-3 with TRBJ1-2; D may be TRBD1 (5 bases). V dropped 7 bases and J dropped 1 base, with 13 bases sitting between them. This CDR3 is built from 14 residues. Germline CDR1 is MNHEY and CDR2 is SVGEGT. For the CDR3, the DNA is TGTGCCAGCAACCCGGACAACTATAACTATGGCTACACCTTC. Its translation: CASNPDNYNYGYTF.

The chain joins TRBV3-1 (or the pseudogene TRBV3-2) to TRBJ2-5; 9 positions agree with TRBD2. Per germline, CDR1 LGHDT and CDR2 YNNKEL (reference sequence). The CDR3 extends over 16 amino acids. Trimming at V came to 2 bases and at J to 4 bases, leaving 8 bases not matched to a gene. For the CDR3, the DNA is TGTGCCAGCAGCCAACCAGCGGGGGGTCCCGCAGAGACCCAGTACTTC. It is translated as CASSQPAGGPAETQYF.

The CDR3 is CASSQDRLPGGEQYF. The CDR3 bases are TGTGCCAGCAGCCAAGACCGACTCCCGGGGGGCGAGCAGTACTTC. The chain has TRBV3-1 (or the pseudogene TRBV3-2) and TRBJ2-7; 7 positions match TRBD2. This CDR3 is 15 amino acids long. V was clipped by 0 bases and J by 6 bases; unmatched bases: 8. Germline V gene data show CDR1 as LGHDT and CDR2 as YNNKEL (reference sequence).

The rearrangement links TRBV10-3 to TRBJ2-7; 11 nucleotides align to TRBD2. Unmatched junction bases numbered 9, after V lost 2 bases and J lost 0 bases. CDR1 ENHRY and CDR2 SYGVKD come from the germline V gene. This CDR3 has 18 amino acids. CDR3 loop: CAISEQLAGAMSSYEQYF. CDR3 bases: TGTGCCATCAGTGAGCAACTAGCGGGAGCTATGAGCTCCTACGAGCAGTACTTC.

V and J are TRBV4-3 and TRBJ2-3; perhaps TRBD2 as D (7 bases). The germline V and J ends were trimmed by 0 bases and 2 bases, with 15 bases remaining between them. Germline V gene lookup returns CDR1 LGHNA and CDR2 YSLEER. The CDR3 totals 17 residues. In DNA form, the CDR3 reads TGCGCCAGCAGCCAAGATAGTCGGGGGGCCTACACAGATACGCAGTATTTT. Translation gives CASSQDSRGAYTDTQYF.

This sequence joins TRBV11-2 and TRBJ2-3; maybe TRBD1 (6 bases). Germline CDR1 SGHAT, CDR2 FQNNGV. The CDR3 length is 15 residues. V lost 5 bases to trimming and J lost 5 bases, with 17 bases between them. The DNA of the CDR3 is TGTGCCAGCAGCCACGGGAACAGGGCGGGAGATACGCAGTATTTT. It codes for CASSHGNRAGDTQYF.

V is TRBV5-4 and J is TRBJ2-1, with D perhaps TRBD2 (6 bases). The length of the CDR3 is 18 residues. The germline gives CDR1 SGHNT, CDR2 YYREEE (reference sequence). The germline V and J ends were trimmed by 4 bases and 0 bases, with 20 bases remaining between them. The CDR3 coding sequence is TGTGCCAGCAGCCCCTCATGGAGGGGCCCTAGCTCCTACAATGAGCAGTTCTTC. Residues: CASSPSWRGPSSYNEQFF.

The chain joins TRBV6-5 to TRBJ1-2; TRBD1 agrees at 7 bases. Trimming at V came to 8 bases and at J to 5 bases, leaving 11 bases not matched to a gene. The germline gives CDR1 MNHEY, CDR2 SVGAGI. The CDR3 covers 14 residues. CDR3 residues: CASGYRGSTYGYTF. CDR3 nucleotides: TGTGCCAGCGGATACAGGGGTTCTACATATGGCTACACCTTC.

By share, this clone counts as medium-sized. The DNA of the CDR3 is TGTGCCAGCAGCCAAGAGATGGCGGGAGGGCCGTACGGGGAGCTGTTTTTT. This encodes CASSQEMAGGPYGELFF. V and J are TRBV4-2 and TRBJ2-2; 9 bases map to TRBD2. V shed 0 bases and J 7 bases; nucleotides not matched to a gene: 9. Germline lookup yields CDR1 LGHNA and CDR2 YNFKEQ. The CDR3 has 17 residues.